This T cell receptor (beta chain) was sequenced in a study of response to subunit inactivated influenza vaccine. Findings and caveats of the study: After each seasonal influenza vaccination, few new T cells are recruited, the authors suggested.

TCRdb called the RT-PCR reads again in MiXCR, with one record for every CDR3 protein. Counted here are around 200,000 distinct CDR3 sequences, about 9.3% occurring once; the ten biggest clones make up approximately 11%. There are many counts of this clonotype. What it recognizes is unknown. This CDR3 is 17 amino acids long. Trimming removed 5 bases from V and 3 bases from J; junction bases left unmatched: 14. This rearrangement joins TRBV12-3 or TRBV12-4 to TRBJ1-2, with 8 bases matching TRBD1. This receptor was taken from a man aged 50-60 years who received an inactivated influenza vaccine. The sample was non-naive T cells sorted from PBMCs, taken on the day of vaccination. CDR3 sequence reads: CASSPTLRDRSDYGYTF. CDR3 DNA sequence: TGTGCCAGCAGTCCGACTCTAAGGGACAGGTCGGACTATGGCTACACCTTC.